The 26 T cell receptor beta chains presented below share a single source sample, sequenced in a study (dated by TCRdb to the mid-2010s). Receptor libraries were prepared by RT-PCR. Sequencing was performed on an Illumina MiSeq. TCRdb reanalyzed the raw reads on its own, using fastp at Q25 for trimming and MiXCR for clone calling, and kept in-frame beta chains. Each record represents a unique CDR3 protein, reported with the most common genes and DNA among its rows. The sample profile shows more than 550,000 distinct CDR3 sequences; approximately 14% of them were found once. The ten largest account for 3% to 4.5% of the sample. The source material was memory CD4+ T cells from blood. These receptors were collected from a female donor in good health, serving as a healthy control.

This clonotype was recorded at least ten times. The chain is built from TRBV4-3 and TRBJ2-5; D remains unclear. Trimming removed 0 bases at V and 5 bases at J, with 4 bases between. The germline V gene encodes CDR1 LGHNA and CDR2 YSLEER. CDR3 size: 12 residues. The chain's CDR3 is CASSQDRETQYF. In DNA form, the CDR3 reads TGCGCCAGCAGCCAAGATCGGGAGACCCAGTACTTC.

This clonotype came up many times. This chain uses TRBV10-3 with TRBJ1-1, with D possibly TRBD1 on 5 matching bases. The germline gives CDR1 ENHRY, CDR2 SYGVKD. The ends were cut back, 4 bases at V and 1 base at J, with 7 bases in the middle. This CDR3 has 13 amino acids. CDR3 sequence: CAISATANTEAFF. Written as DNA, the CDR3 is TGTGCCATCAGTGCGACAGCGAACACTGAAGCTTTCTTT.

This clonotype was seen at least ten times. The chain couples TRBV27 to TRBJ2-1, with D maybe TRBD1 (6 bases). This CDR3 has 13 amino acids. Trimming removed 2 bases at V and 11 bases at J, with 13 bases between. Germline assignment: CDR1 MNHEY and CDR2 SMNVEV (reference sequence). The CDR3 region is CASSLNGTPKQFF. CDR3 nucleotides: TGTGCCAGCAGTTTAAACGGGACACCCAAGCAGTTCTTC.

The table lists this clonotype with many counts. The chain recombines TRBV20-1 with TRBJ2-1, with 9 bases lining up with TRBD1. This CDR3 has 15 residues. Germline CDR1 is DFQATT and CDR2 is SNEGSKA (reference sequence). The V segment lost 6 bases and the J segment 7 bases; nucleotides outside the gene matches: 13. The CDR3 here is CSAWAVGQGRNEQFF. CDR3 bases: TGCAGTGCATGGGCCGTGGGACAGGGTAGAAATGAGCAGTTCTTC.

V is TRBV6-5 and J is TRBJ1-4; D not certain. CDR1 is MNHEY, CDR2 SVGAGI, per germline. V was pared by 6 bases and J by 6 bases, with 17 bases between. The CDR3 totals 15 residues. The chain's CDR3 is CASSIDRSGYEKLFF. The CDR3 nucleotides are TGTGCCAGCAGCATCGACCGGTCGGGGTATGAAAAACTGTTTTTT.

In this sample, this clonotype turned up many times. The chain carries TRBV20-1 and TRBJ1-6; 8 nucleotides line up with TRBD1. CDR3 length equals 12 residues. The germline gives CDR1 DFQATT, CDR2 SNEGSKA (reference sequence). The J segment lost 10 bases and the V segment lost 6 bases, leaving 5 bases of the junction unmatched. CDR3 amino acids: CSASDRDSPLHF. DNA for the CDR3: TGCAGTGCGTCGGACAGGGACTCACCCCTCCACTTT.

This clonotype was seen only a few times. This chain connects TRBV5-6 to TRBJ1-2; the match to TRBD1 covers 12 bases. The CDR3 length is 17 residues. The V and J ends lost 4 bases and 7 bases, in that order; junction bases with no gene match: 14. Germline CDR1 and CDR2: SGHDT and YYEEEE. For the CDR3, the DNA is TGTGCCAGCAGCCGCCCAAACCCGGGACAGGGGGCCGGTGGCTACACCTTC. It translates to CASSRPNPGQGAGGYTF.

This chain uses TRBV15 with TRBJ2-7, with 9 bases identical to TRBD1. Germline loops: CDR1 LNHNV, CDR2 YYDKDF (reference sequence). J was trimmed by 5 bases and V by 8 bases; bases with no gene match: 4. The CDR3 loop spans 12 amino acids. CDR3: CATWDRVNEQYF. The CDR3 DNA sequence: TGTGCCACCTGGGACAGGGTTAACGAGCAGTACTTC. Looking up the rest from reference TRBV15 and TRBJ2-7 gives the full variable domain: DAMVIQNPRYQVTQFGKPVTLSCSQTLNHNVMYWYQQKSSQAPKLLFHYYDKDFNNEADTPDNFQSRRPNTSFCFLDIRSPGLGDTAMYLCATWDRVNEQYFGPGTRLTVT.

This clonotype came up a few times. The chain has TRBV18 and TRBJ1-3; no definite D call. The germline gives CDR1 KGHSH, CDR2 LQKENI. Trimming took 3 bases from V and 0 from J, leaving 15 bases between them. The CDR3 sequence is 17 residues long. CDR3: CASSPPGGAFSGNTIYF. The CDR3, as DNA: TGTGCCAGCTCACCTCCGGGCGGAGCCTTCTCTGGAAACACCATATATTTT.

V gene TRBV7-3 combines with J gene TRBJ2-3; TRBD1 aligns across 8 bases. This CDR3 contains 17 residues. V shed 0 bases and J 0 bases; nucleotides not matched to a gene: 5. Germline V gives CDR1 SGHTA, CDR2 FQGTGA. CDR3 in DNA: TGTGCCAGCAGCTTAACCCTGACAGGGGCTAGCACAGATACGCAGTATTTT. Protein sequence: CASSLTLTGASTDTQYF.

This clonotype was observed a handful of times. V and J are TRBV12-3 or TRBV12-4 and TRBJ1-2, with D unresolved. The V gene lost 3 bases and the J gene lost 4 bases, with 9 bases spanning the gap. This CDR3 contains 13 residues. The CDR3 protein is CASSFNLGYGYTF. In DNA form, the CDR3 reads TGTGCCAGCAGTTTTAATTTGGGCTATGGCTACACCTTC.

The chain couples TRBV5-6 to TRBJ1-2; perhaps TRBD1 as D (5 bases). Germline V CDR1 and CDR2: SGHDT, YYEEEE. The CDR3 sequence is 15 residues long. The V end lost 3 bases, the J end lost 3 bases, and 15 bases lay between the germline ends. CDR3 region: CASSSGGSAHYGYTF. CDR3 sequence (DNA): TGTGCCAGCAGCTCGGGGGGGAGCGCCCACTATGGCTACACCTTC.

The CDR3 reads CASTSGLVAGVNEQFF. CDR3 DNA: TGTGCCAGCACCTCCGGACTTGTAGCGGGGGTAAATGAGCAGTTCTTC. V gene TRBV6-2 or TRBV6-3 combines with J gene TRBJ2-1; 9 bases line up with TRBD2. Losses at the gene ends were 7 bases for V and 7 bases for J; bases not matched to a gene: 14. The germline CDR1 and CDR2 sequences are MNHEY and SVGEGT. The CDR3 is 16 amino acids.

This clonotype was counted many times. The gene calls are TRBV12-3 or TRBV12-4 and TRBJ1-2; 8 nucleotides line up with TRBD1. CDR3 size: 15 residues. After removal of 3 bases from V and 0 bases from J, the junction contained 3 bases not matched to a gene. This CDR3 reads CASSLGQATNYGYTF. The DNA of the CDR3 is TGTGCCAGCAGTTTGGGACAGGCGACTAACTATGGCTACACCTTC.

This rearrangement joins TRBV12-3 or TRBV12-4 to TRBJ1-6; D not certain. The CDR3 has 16 amino acids. V dropped 5 bases and J dropped 0 bases, with 11 bases sitting between them. CDR3 residues: CASSVMGSSYNSPLHF. CDR3 sequence (DNA): TGTGCCAGCAGTGTAATGGGTAGCTCCTATAATTCACCCCTCCACTTT.

There are a few counts of this clonotype. The chain employs TRBV20-1 and TRBJ2-7, with 7 positions matching TRBD1. V was pared by 4 bases and J by 3 bases, with 6 bases of the junction left unmatched. The CDR3 totals 13 residues. The germline V gene encodes CDR1 DFQATT and CDR2 SNEGSKA (reference sequence). CDR3 amino acids: CSATMGTVYEQYF. The CDR3 DNA reads as TGCAGTGCTACCATGGGGACAGTCTACGAGCAGTACTTC.

This clonotype was seen a few times. The chain has TRBV2 and TRBJ1-1; 12 bases align to TRBD1. V lost 9 bases to trimming and J lost 0 bases; unmatched junction nucleotides: 5. The germline V gene has CDR1 SNHLY and CDR2 FYNNEI. This CDR3 region has 15 residues. The CDR3 protein is CARDGTGGLNTEAFF. The CDR3 coding sequence is TGTGCCAGAGATGGGACAGGGGGCCTGAACACTGAAGCTTTCTTT.

This clonotype was found many times. In nucleotides, the CDR3 is TGTGCCAGCAACGGCAGGAACACCGGGGAGCTGTTTTTT. This gives the protein CASNGRNTGELFF. The gene calls are TRBV28 and TRBJ2-2, with no clear D. This CDR3 is 13 amino acids long. Trimming took 7 bases from V and 1 from J, leaving 7 bases between them. Germline V gene sequence: CDR1 MDHEN, CDR2 SYDVKM.

This sequence joins TRBV7-3 and TRBJ2-2; no clear D gene. V gave up 3 bases and J gave up 3 bases, with 14 bases separating them. Germline V gene sequence: CDR1 SGHTA, CDR2 FQGTGA. There are 16 residues in the CDR3. CDR3: CASSFPRGRDTGELFF. The CDR3 DNA reads TGTGCCAGCAGCTTCCCCAGAGGCCGGGACACCGGGGAGCTGTTTTTT.

This clonotype was seen more than once but under ten times. The chain joins TRBV20-1 to TRBJ1-1, with 10 bases lining up with TRBD1. V lost 8 bases and J lost 4; bases outside the gene matches: 7. The CDR3 length is 13 residues. CDR1 and CDR2 from the germline V gene are DFQATT and SNEGSKA (reference sequence). The CDR3 sequence: CSPTGGSGTEAFF. The DNA of the CDR3 is TGCAGTCCGACAGGGGGCTCAGGCACTGAAGCTTTCTTT.

This clonotype showed up many times. The chain employs TRBV29-1 and TRBJ2-5, with D possibly TRBD1 on 5 matching bases. The CDR3 loop spans 15 amino acids. V lost 3 bases and J 5 bases, leaving 19 bases between the germline ends. Germline V gives CDR1 SQVTM, CDR2 ANQGSEA. CDR3 amino acids: CSVEGWAGSLETQYF. The CDR3 DNA reads TGCAGCGTTGAGGGGTGGGCAGGGTCCCTCGAGACCCAGTACTTC.

The rearrangement uses TRBV11-2 and TRBJ1-1, with 9 bases fitting TRBD1. Trimming removed 5 bases from V and 6 bases from J; junction bases left unmatched: 4. Germline V gene sequence: CDR1 SGHAT, CDR2 FQNNGV. This CDR3 has 13 residues. CDR3 in DNA: TGTGCCAGCAGCGCCGACAGGGGGGCTGAAGCTTTCTTT. It yields the protein CASSADRGAEAFF.

The V gene is TRBV7-2, the J gene TRBJ2-7, with TRBD1 matching 8 bases. Germline CDR1 SGHTA, CDR2 FQGNSA. V gave up 5 bases and J gave up 1 base; unmatched junction bases: 7. The CDR3 consists of 15 residues. The CDR3 region has the DNA TGTGCCAGCAGCCCTCGGACAGGGAGATCCTACGAGCAGTACTTC. Its translation is CASSPRTGRSYEQYF. The full variable domain, in which reference TRBV7-2 and TRBJ2-7 provide the parts outside the CDR3, is GAGVSQSPSNKVTEKGKDVELRCDPISGHTALYWYRQSLGQGLEFLIYFQGNSAPDKSGLPSDRFSAERTGGSVSTLTIQRTQQEDSAVYLCASSPRTGRSYEQYFGPGTRLTVT.

The table lists this clonotype with a few counts. This rearrangement joins TRBV20-1 to TRBJ1-1, with D possibly TRBD1 on 5 matching bases. Germline V gene lookup returns CDR1 DFQATT and CDR2 SNEGSKA (reference sequence). V lost 2 bases and J lost 5, with 15 bases in between. The CDR3 covers 14 residues. CDR3 amino acids: CSARSQGSRTEAFF. The CDR3 DNA sequence: TGCAGTGCTAGATCGCAGGGTAGTAGGACTGAAGCTTTCTTT.

This clonotype was counted between two and nine times. This chain connects TRBV5-1 to TRBJ2-3; D not resolved. Trimming took off 0 bases at V and 4 bases at J, with 6 bases between the two ends. Germline V gives CDR1 SGHRS, CDR2 YFSETQ. The CDR3 totals 13 residues. CDR3 protein: CASSLGMADTQYF. CDR3 DNA: TGCGCCAGCAGCTTGGGGATGGCAGATACGCAGTATTTT. Drawing the rest from reference TRBV5-1 and TRBJ2-3, the complete variable domain is KAGVTQTPRYLIKTRGQQVTLSCSPISGHRSVSWYQQTPGQGLQFLFEYFSETQRNKGNFPGRFSGRQFSNSRSEMNVSTLELGDSALYLCASSLGMADTQYFGPGTRLTVL.

This clonotype occurred a few times. This chain uses TRBV7-2 with TRBJ2-1; 12 bases are shared with TRBD2. The CDR3 has 17 residues. With 5 bases clipped from V and 7 bases from J, the junction kept 12 bases outside the gene matches. Germline V gives CDR1 SGHTA, CDR2 FQGNSA. CDR3 loop: CASSQASGGASRNEQFF. For the CDR3, the DNA is TGTGCCAGCAGCCAGGCTAGCGGGGGGGCGAGTAGGAATGAGCAGTTCTTC.